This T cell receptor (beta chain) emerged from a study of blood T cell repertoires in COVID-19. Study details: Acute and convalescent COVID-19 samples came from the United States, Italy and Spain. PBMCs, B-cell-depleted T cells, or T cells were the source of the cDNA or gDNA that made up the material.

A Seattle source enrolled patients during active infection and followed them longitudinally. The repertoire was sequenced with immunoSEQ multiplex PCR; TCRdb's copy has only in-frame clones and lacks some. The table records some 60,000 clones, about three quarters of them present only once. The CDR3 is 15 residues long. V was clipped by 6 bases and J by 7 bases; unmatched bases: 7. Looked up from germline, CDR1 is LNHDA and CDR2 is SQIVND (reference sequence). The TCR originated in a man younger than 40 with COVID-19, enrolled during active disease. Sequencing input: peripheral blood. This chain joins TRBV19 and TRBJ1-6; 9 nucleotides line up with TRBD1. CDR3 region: CASRPTGGANSPLHF. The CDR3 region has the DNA TGTGCCAGTAGGCCGACAGGGGGGGCGAATTCACCCCTCCACTTT.